This entry lists 26 T cell receptor beta chains sequenced from one sample in a study of blood T cells in healthy people across ages. A second PCR, run for roughly 7 to 12 cycles, used a sample-barcoded 5' primer plus a J-beta primer mix. Using its own MiXCR run on the 5' RACE reads, TCRdb lists one record per CDR3 protein. The sample carries about 580,000 distinct CDR3 sequences, 40% to 50% recorded once. Sequencing was carried out using blood. These receptors were taken from a man older than 75 in good health.

The rearrangement joins TRBV4-3 to TRBJ2-3, with 13 bases matching TRBD2. The ends lost 3 bases at V and 8 bases at J; junction bases unmatched: 11. Germline CDR1 and CDR2: LGHNA and YSLEER. The CDR3 contains 17 residues. The CDR3, as DNA: TGCGCCAGCAGCCATCAAACTAGCGGGAGGGACGGGCGTACGCAGTATTTT. Residues: CASSHQTSGRDGRTQYF.

The J gene is TRBJ2-1, the V gene TRBV20-1; D possibly uses TRBD1 or TRBD2 (5 bases each). V lost 3 bases to trimming and J lost 5 bases, with 11 bases between them. Germline V lookup: CDR1 DFQATT, CDR2 SNEGSKA (reference sequence). The CDR3 is made up of 13 amino acids. The CDR3 DNA reads as TGCAGTGCTAGTGGGGGTCAGCACAATGAGCAGTTCTTC. Protein sequence: CSASGGQHNEQFF.

This clonotype has just a few counts. The V and J genes are TRBV7-2 and TRBJ2-2; maybe TRBD1 (5 bases). Trimming took off 0 bases at V and 4 bases at J, with 9 bases between the two ends. The CDR3 totals 15 residues. Germline assignment: CDR1 SGHTA and CDR2 FQGNSA. The CDR3 DNA follows: TGTGCCAGCAGCTTAGCCAGGGTCCGCACCGGGGAGCTGTTTTTT. This translates into CASSLARVRTGELFF.

The chain carries TRBV4-3 and TRBJ2-7; 7 bases align to TRBD1. The CDR3 covers 15 residues. Germline CDR1 and CDR2: LGHNA and YSLEER. V shed 1 base and J 2 bases; nucleotides not matched to a gene: 5. The CDR3 protein is CASSQGQGLPYEQYF. The CDR3 coding sequence is TGCGCCAGCAGCCAAGGACAGGGATTGCCCTACGAGCAGTACTTC.

The CDR3 sequence: CASSHYGNHYGYTF. CDR3 in DNA: TGTGCCAGCAGCCACTACGGGAATCACTATGGCTACACCTTC. The rearrangement uses TRBV3-1 and TRBJ1-2; no clear D gene. Germline V gene data show CDR1 as LGHDT and CDR2 as YNNKEL (reference sequence). The CDR3 runs to 14 residues. V was shortened by 3 bases and J by 3 bases, with 11 bases between the two germline ends.

This sequence joins TRBV20-1 and TRBJ2-1; D is possibly TRBD1 (6 bases). The CDR3 runs to 12 residues. Trimming took off 3 bases at V and 12 bases at J, with 15 bases between the two ends. Germline CDR1 is DFQATT and CDR2 is SNEGSKA (reference sequence). The CDR3 sequence: CSASWPARGQFF. The CDR3 DNA sequence: TGCAGTGCTAGCTGGCCGGCCAGGGGGCAGTTCTTC.

Worth noting for this clonotype: This may stem from a read error, because a much larger clone lies one nucleotide away. V gene TRBV20-1 combines with J gene TRBJ2-5; 12 bases match TRBD2. Trimming took 2 bases from V and 13 from J; bases not matched to a gene: 11. Germline V lookup: CDR1 DFQATT, CDR2 SNEGSKA (reference sequence). This CDR3 spans 14 amino acids. The CDR3 protein is CSARRTSGIYERYF. For the CDR3, the DNA is TGCAGTGCTAGAAGGACTAGCGGGATCTACGAGCGGTACTTC.

This clonotype was detected only a few times. V usage is TRBV20-1 and J usage is TRBJ2-7; possibly TRBD2 for D (8 bases). The V gene's germline CDR1 is DFQATT and CDR2 SNEGSKA (reference sequence). The CDR3 contains 14 residues. V was cut by 7 bases and J by 2 bases, with 18 bases left in between. CDR3 bases: TGCAGTGGGCAACAGGGGACTAGACCCTACGAGCAGTACTTC. Amino acid sequence: CSGQQGTRPYEQYF.

This clonotype was recorded at least ten times. The V call is TRBV7-9, the J call TRBJ1-2; D perhaps matches TRBD1 (5 bases). Germline CDR1 SEHNR, CDR2 FQNEAQ (reference sequence). V lost 0 bases and J 3 bases, leaving 20 bases between the germline ends. The CDR3 is 18 residues long. As DNA, the CDR3 is TGTGCCAGCAGCTTAGCCCTAGCTCCCTCCGGGACCGACTATGGCTACACCTTC. Protein product: CASSLALAPSGTDYGYTF.

This clonotype was observed once. The rearrangement joins TRBV20-1 to TRBJ1-1; the match to TRBD1 covers 7 bases. CDR3 length: 14 residues. The V gene's germline CDR1 is DFQATT and CDR2 SNEGSKA (reference sequence). Unmatched junction bases numbered 8, after V lost 3 bases and J lost 4 bases. CDR3 sequence: CSARTGIGGTEAFF. For the CDR3, the DNA is TGCAGTGCTAGGACAGGGATAGGTGGCACTGAAGCTTTCTTT.

This sequence joins TRBV3-1 and TRBJ2-3, with 15 nucleotides matching TRBD2. This CDR3 is built from 17 residues. V shed 3 bases, J shed 6 bases, and the junction held 7 bases outside the gene matches. Germline V gene lookup returns CDR1 LGHDT and CDR2 YNNKEL (reference sequence). The CDR3 region is CASSQQWTSGGADTQYF. CDR3 sequence (DNA): TGTGCCAGCAGCCAGCAATGGACTAGCGGGGGGGCGGATACGCAGTATTTT.

As for this clonotype: Mismatch with germline at one junction end may stem from a read error. The chain recombines TRBV14 with TRBJ2-2; D remains unclear. The CDR3 length is 14 residues. Germline values: CDR1 SGHDN, CDR2 FVKESK. CDR3 residues: CDSTRRSNTGELFF. The CDR3 DNA is TGTGACAGCACGAGACGCTCGAACACCGGGGAGCTGTTTTTT.

The genes are TRBV5-1 and TRBJ2-1; TRBD2 aligns across 10 bases. Germline V CDR1 and CDR2: SGHRS, YFSETQ. The CDR3 has 14 amino acids. V lost 9 bases and J lost 6; bases outside the gene matches: 9. In DNA, the CDR3 is TGCGCCACCACGGCCCTAGCGGGGGTCAATGAGCAGTTCTTC. This encodes CATTALAGVNEQFF. Full variable domain (remainder filled in from reference TRBV5-1 and TRBJ2-1): KAGVTQTPRYLIKTRGQQVTLSCSPISGHRSVSWYQQTPGQGLQFLFEYFSETQRNKGNFPGRFSGRQFSNSRSEMNVSTLELGDSALYLCATTALAGVNEQFFGPGTRLTVL.

This clonotype was picked up a small number of times. The chain recombines TRBV27 with TRBJ1-1, with 8 bases that match TRBD1. Germline V gives CDR1 MNHEY, CDR2 SMNVEV (reference sequence). This CDR3 is built from 14 residues. J was trimmed by 2 bases and V by 4 bases; bases with no gene match: 3. CDR3 bases: TGTGCCAGCAGTTGGACAGGGACCAACACTGAAGCTTTCTTT. It encodes CASSWTGTNTEAFF.

The rearrangement joins TRBV5-4 to TRBJ2-1; TRBD2 aligns across 10 bases. This CDR3 region has 16 residues. Germline V CDR1 and CDR2: SGHNT, YYREEE (reference sequence). V was pared by 0 bases and J by 4 bases, with 4 bases of the junction left unmatched. The CDR3 loop is CASSLGVAGGYNEQFF. The CDR3 nucleotides read TGTGCCAGCAGCTTGGGAGTAGCGGGGGGATACAATGAGCAGTTCTTC.

This clonotype was observed many times. V gene TRBV6-6 combines with J gene TRBJ2-4, with 7 bases identical to TRBD1. V dropped 4 bases and J dropped 1; count of bases not matched to a gene: 7. The CDR3 covers 16 residues. Germline CDR1 is MNHNY and CDR2 is SVGAGI (reference sequence). The CDR3 bases are TGTGCCAGCAGTTCGACAGGGTGGGAGGCCAAAAACATTCAGTACTTC. Translating it yields CASSSTGWEAKNIQYF.

Concerning this clonotype: This clone may be a read error of a much larger clone one base away. The chain has TRBV6-6 and TRBJ2-7, with D possibly TRBD1 on 5 matching bases. CDR1 is MNHNY and CDR2 is SVGAGI in the germline V gene (reference sequence). The CDR3 loop spans 12 amino acids. CDR3 residues: CASTQGYYGQYF. CDR3 coding DNA: TGTGCCAGCACCCAGGGTTACTACGGGCAGTACTTC.

This clonotype was observed once. The chain recombines TRBV9 with TRBJ1-2, with TRBD1 as a possible D gene (6 bases). Germline loops: CDR1 SGDLS, CDR2 YYNGEE. Trimming took off 3 bases at V and 0 bases at J, with 9 bases between the two ends. The CDR3 is 14 amino acids. The CDR3 DNA is TGTGCCAGCAGCGCAGGGACATCTAACTATGGCTACACCTTC. This codes for CASSAGTSNYGYTF. The complete variable domain, with remaining parts taken from reference TRBV9 and TRBJ1-2, reads DSGVTQTPKHLITATGQRVTLRCSPRSGDLSVYWYQQSLDQGLQFLIQYYNGEERAKGNILERFSAQQFPDLHSELNLSSLELGDSALYFCASSAGTSNYGYTFGSGTRLTVV.

Regarding this clonotype: At one of its ends the junction is not consistent with the germline gene, which may arise from a read error. The chain carries TRBV20-1 and TRBJ2-7; no reliable D call. This CDR3 is 12 amino acids long. Germline values: CDR1 DFQATT, CDR2 SNEGSKA (reference sequence). The CDR3, as DNA: TGCAGTGCTAGAGATATCTCCCACGAGCAGTACTTC. The encoded protein is CSARDISHEQYF.

CDR3 bases: TGCAGTGCTAGCGGGGGACAGGGGTACACTGAAGCTTTCTTT. Translation: CSASGGQGYTEAFF. The chain links TRBV20-1 to TRBJ1-1; TRBD1 matches at 10 bases. CDR1 is DFQATT and CDR2 is SNEGSKA in the germline V gene (reference sequence). This CDR3 is built from 14 residues. J was trimmed by 3 bases and V by 3 bases; bases with no gene match: 4.

This clonotype has only a few counts. CDR3 region: CSVSKGGEQYF. In DNA, the CDR3 is TGCAGCGTCTCTAAGGGGGGGGAGCAGTACTTC. The chain is built from TRBV29-1 and TRBJ2-7, with a tentative D call TRBD2 (7 bases). This CDR3 is built from 11 residues. V was trimmed by 6 bases and J by 7 bases, leaving 13 bases between them. Germline-derived CDR1 and CDR2 are SQVTM and ANQGSEA.

The chain carries TRBV9 and TRBJ1-6; TRBD1 is a possible D gene (6 bases). This CDR3 has 17 residues. The ends were cut back, 0 bases at V and 2 bases at J, with 12 bases in the middle. Germline-derived CDR1 and CDR2 are SGDLS and YYNGEE. The DNA for the CDR3 is TGTGCCAGCAGCGTAGAGGACAGTTTTACCTATAATTCACCCCTCCACTTT. It encodes CASSVEDSFTYNSPLHF.

The rearrangement links TRBV7-9 to TRBJ2-4; D unclear. The better agreement between TRBJ2-7 and the DNA end casts doubt on the J call. The CDR3 loop spans 13 amino acids. Germline lookup yields CDR1 SEHNR and CDR2 FQNEAQ (reference sequence). As DNA, the CDR3 is TGTGCCAGCAGCGTATGGGAAAGCTACGAGCAGTACTTC. Its protein product is CASSVWESYEQYF.

This clonotype appeared a few times. The rearrangement joins TRBV3-1 to TRBJ2-5; D possibly corresponds to TRBD2 (5 bases). V shed 0 bases and J shed 0 bases, with 11 bases lying between them. Germline V gene lookup returns CDR1 LGHDT and CDR2 YNNKEL (reference sequence). The CDR3 contains 16 residues. CDR3 amino acids: CASSQDWGENQETQYF. Written as DNA, the CDR3 is TGTGCCAGCAGCCAAGACTGGGGAGAGAACCAAGAGACCCAGTACTTC.

The table lists this clonotype with a few counts. The chain links TRBV5-1 to TRBJ2-5; possibly TRBD1 or TRBD2 for D (6 bases each). Germline values: CDR1 SGHRS, CDR2 YFSETQ. The ends were cut back, 7 bases at V and 0 bases at J, with 13 bases in the middle. The CDR3 is 14 amino acids. DNA for the CDR3: TGCGCCAGCGGAGAGGGGGGACACCAAGAGACCCAGTACTTC. It yields the protein CASGEGGHQETQYF.

The gene calls are TRBV30 and TRBJ1-2; D is ambiguous. The CDR3 contains 10 residues. The V end lost 4 bases, the J end lost 4 bases, and 4 bases lay between the germline ends. In germline, CDR1 is GTSNPN, CDR2 SVGIG (reference sequence). As DNA, the CDR3 is TGTGCCTGGACAGTCTATGGCTACACCTTC. Protein product: CAWTVYGYTF.